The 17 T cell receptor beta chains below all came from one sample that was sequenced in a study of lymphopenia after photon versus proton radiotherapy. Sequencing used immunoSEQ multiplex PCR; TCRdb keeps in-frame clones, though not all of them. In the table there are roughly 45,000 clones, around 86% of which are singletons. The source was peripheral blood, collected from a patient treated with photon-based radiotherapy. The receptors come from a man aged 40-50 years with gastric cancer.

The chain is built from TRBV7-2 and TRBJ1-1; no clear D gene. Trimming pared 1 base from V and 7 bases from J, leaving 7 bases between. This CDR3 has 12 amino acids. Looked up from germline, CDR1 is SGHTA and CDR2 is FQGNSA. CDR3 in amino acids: CASSLVGFEAFF. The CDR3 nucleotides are TGTGCCAGCAGCTTAGTAGGGTTTGAAGCTTTCTTT.

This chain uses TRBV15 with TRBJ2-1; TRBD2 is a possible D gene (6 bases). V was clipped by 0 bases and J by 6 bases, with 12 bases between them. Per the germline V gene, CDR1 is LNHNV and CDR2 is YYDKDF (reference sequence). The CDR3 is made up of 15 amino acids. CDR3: CATSRDSATSNEQFF. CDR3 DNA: TGTGCCACCAGCAGAGATTCGGCGACTAGCAATGAGCAGTTCTTC.

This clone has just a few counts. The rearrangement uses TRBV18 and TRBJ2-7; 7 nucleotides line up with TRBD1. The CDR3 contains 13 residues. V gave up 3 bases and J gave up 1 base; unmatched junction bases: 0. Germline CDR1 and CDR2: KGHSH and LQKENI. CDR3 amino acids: CASSPTGSYEQYF. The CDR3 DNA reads TGTGCCAGCTCACCGACAGGGTCCTACGAGCAGTACTTC. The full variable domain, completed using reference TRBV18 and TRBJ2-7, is NAGVMQNPRHLVRRRGQEARLRCSPMKGHSHVYWYRQLPEEGLKFMVYLQKENIIDESGMPKERFSAEFPKEGPSILRIQQVVRGDSAAYFCASSPTGSYEQYFGPGTRLTVT.

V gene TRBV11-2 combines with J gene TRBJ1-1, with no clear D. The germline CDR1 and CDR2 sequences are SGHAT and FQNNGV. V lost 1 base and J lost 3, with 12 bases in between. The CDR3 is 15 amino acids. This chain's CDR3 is CASSLGSHRDTEAFF. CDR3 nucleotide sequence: TGTGCCAGCAGCTTAGGGTCGCACCGGGACACTGAAGCTTTCTTT.

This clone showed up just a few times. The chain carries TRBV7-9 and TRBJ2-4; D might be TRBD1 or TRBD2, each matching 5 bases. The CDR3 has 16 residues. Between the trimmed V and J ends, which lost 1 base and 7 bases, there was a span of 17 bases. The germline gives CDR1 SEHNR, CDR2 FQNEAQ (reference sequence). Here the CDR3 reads CASSLEPGRGRNIQYF. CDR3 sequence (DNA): TGTGCCAGCAGCTTAGAACCGGGACGGGGACGGAACATTCAGTACTTC. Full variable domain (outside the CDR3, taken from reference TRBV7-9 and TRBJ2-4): DTGVSQNPRHKITKRGQNVTFRCDPISEHNRLYWYRQTLGQGPEFLTYFQNEAQLEKSRLLSDRFSAERPKGSFSTLEIQRTEQGDSAMYLCASSLEPGRGRNIQYFGAGTRLSVL.

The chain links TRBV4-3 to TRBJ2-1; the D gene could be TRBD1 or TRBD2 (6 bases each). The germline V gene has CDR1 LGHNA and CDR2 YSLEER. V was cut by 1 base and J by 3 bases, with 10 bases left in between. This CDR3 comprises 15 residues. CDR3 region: CASSQGGAVYNEQFF. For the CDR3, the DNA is TGCGCCAGCAGCCAAGGGGGGGCGGTCTACAATGAGCAGTTCTTC.

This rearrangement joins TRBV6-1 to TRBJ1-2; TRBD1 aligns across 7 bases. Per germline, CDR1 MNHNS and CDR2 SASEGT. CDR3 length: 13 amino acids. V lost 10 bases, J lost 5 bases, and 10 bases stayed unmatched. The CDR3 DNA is TGTGCCATCCCCGACAGGGAAATATATGGCTACACCTTC. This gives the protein CAIPDREIYGYTF.

The CDR3 DNA follows: TGTGCCAGCAGCTCCTTACAGGGTAGAAGCACAGATACGCAGTATTTT. Translating gives CASSSLQGRSTDTQYF. The chain carries TRBV7-9 and TRBJ2-3; perhaps TRBD1 as D (6 bases). V lost 4 bases, J lost 0 bases, and 14 bases lay in between. The CDR3 covers 16 residues. CDR1 is SEHNR and CDR2 is FQNEAQ in the germline V gene (reference sequence).

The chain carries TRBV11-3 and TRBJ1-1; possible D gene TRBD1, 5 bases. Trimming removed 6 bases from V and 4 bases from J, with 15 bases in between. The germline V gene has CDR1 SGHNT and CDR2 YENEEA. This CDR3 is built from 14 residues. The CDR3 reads CASSTNAGGTEAFF. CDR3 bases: TGTGCCAGCAGTACGAACGCGGGGGGCACTGAAGCTTTCTTT.

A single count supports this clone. CDR3 coding DNA: TGCGCCAGCAGCCAAGCAGTTTTACCGGGACAGGGTAACAATGAGCAGTTCTTC. Its protein is CASSQAVLPGQGNNEQFF. The chain joins TRBV4-3 to TRBJ2-1, with 9 bases fitting TRBD1. The germline CDR1 and CDR2 sequences are LGHNA and YSLEER. V trimming: 1 base; J trimming: 5 bases; junction bases outside the gene matches: 12. This CDR3 has 18 residues.

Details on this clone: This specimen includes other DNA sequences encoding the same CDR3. The CDR3 sequence is CASRDSSYEQYF. The CDR3, as DNA: TGTGCCAGCAGGGACAGCTCCTACGAGCAGTACTTC. The V and J genes are TRBV6-1 and TRBJ2-7; perhaps TRBD1 as D (6 bases). Trimming pared 6 bases from V and 0 bases from J, leaving 6 bases between. The length of the CDR3 is 12 residues. Germline CDR1 and CDR2: MNHNS and SASEGT.

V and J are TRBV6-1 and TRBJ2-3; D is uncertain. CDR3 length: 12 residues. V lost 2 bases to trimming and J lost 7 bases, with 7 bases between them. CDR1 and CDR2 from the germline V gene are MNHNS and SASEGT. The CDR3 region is CASSEWSYTQYF. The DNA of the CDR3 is TGTGCCAGCAGTGAATGGTCGTATACGCAGTATTTT.

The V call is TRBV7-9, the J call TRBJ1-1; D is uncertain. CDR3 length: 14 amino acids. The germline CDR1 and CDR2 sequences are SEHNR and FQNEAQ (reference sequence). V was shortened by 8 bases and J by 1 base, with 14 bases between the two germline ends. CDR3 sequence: CASGAGRSNTEAFF. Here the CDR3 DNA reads TGTGCCAGCGGAGCCGGACGTTCGAACACTGAAGCTTTCTTT.

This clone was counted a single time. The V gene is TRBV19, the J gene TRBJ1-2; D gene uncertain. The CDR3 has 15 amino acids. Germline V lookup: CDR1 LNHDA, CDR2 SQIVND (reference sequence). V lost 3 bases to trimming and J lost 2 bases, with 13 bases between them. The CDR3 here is CASSISPGTNYGYTF. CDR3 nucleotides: TGTGCCAGTAGTATCAGTCCGGGAACCAACTATGGCTACACCTTC.

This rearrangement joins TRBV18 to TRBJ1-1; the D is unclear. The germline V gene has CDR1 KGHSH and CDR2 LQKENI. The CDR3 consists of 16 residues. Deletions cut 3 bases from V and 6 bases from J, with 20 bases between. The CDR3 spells CASSPPHRSPGAEAFF. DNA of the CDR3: TGTGCCAGCTCACCGCCGCACCGAAGCCCTGGGGCTGAAGCTTTCTTT.

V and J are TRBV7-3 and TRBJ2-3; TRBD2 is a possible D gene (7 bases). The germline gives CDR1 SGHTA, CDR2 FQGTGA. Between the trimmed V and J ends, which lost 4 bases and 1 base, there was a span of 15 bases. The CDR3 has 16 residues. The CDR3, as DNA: TGTGCCAGCAGCTCAGTGGGGGCGGGAGGCACAGATACGCAGTATTTT. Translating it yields CASSSVGAGGTDTQYF.

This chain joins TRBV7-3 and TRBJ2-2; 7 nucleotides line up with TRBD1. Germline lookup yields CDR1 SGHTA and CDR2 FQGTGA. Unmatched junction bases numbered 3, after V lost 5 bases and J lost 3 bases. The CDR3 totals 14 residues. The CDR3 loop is CASSPGQYTGELFF. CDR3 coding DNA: TGTGCCAGCAGCCCGGGACAGTACACCGGGGAGCTGTTTTTT.